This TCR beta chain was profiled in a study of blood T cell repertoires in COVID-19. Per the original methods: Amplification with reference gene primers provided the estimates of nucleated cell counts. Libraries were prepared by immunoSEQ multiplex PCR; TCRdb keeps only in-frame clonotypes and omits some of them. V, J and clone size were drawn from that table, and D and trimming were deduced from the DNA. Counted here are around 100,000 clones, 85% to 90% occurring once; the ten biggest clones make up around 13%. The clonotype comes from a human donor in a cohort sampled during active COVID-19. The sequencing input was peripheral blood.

This CDR3 is CASSVGVGQGSSGNTIYF. The CDR3 coding sequence is TGTGCCAGCAGCGTAGGGGTAGGACAGGGGAGCTCTGGAAACACCATATATTTT. V gene TRBV9 combines with J gene TRBJ1-3; 9 nucleotides agree with TRBD1. The CDR3 covers 18 residues. Trimming at V came to 0 bases and at J to 0 bases, leaving 7 bases not matched to a gene. Germline values: CDR1 SGDLS, CDR2 YYNGEE.